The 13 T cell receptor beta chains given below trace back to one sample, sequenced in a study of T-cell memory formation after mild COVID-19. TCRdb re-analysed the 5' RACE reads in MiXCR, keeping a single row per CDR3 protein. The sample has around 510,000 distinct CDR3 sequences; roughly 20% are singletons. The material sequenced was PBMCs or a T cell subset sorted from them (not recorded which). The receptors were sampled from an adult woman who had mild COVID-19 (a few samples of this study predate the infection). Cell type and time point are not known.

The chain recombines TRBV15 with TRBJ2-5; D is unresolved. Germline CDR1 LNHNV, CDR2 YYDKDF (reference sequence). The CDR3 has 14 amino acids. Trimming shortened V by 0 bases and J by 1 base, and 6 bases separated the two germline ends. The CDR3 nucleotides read TGTGCCACCAGCAGAGACTTATTCCAAGAGACCCAGTACTTC. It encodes CATSRDLFQETQYF.

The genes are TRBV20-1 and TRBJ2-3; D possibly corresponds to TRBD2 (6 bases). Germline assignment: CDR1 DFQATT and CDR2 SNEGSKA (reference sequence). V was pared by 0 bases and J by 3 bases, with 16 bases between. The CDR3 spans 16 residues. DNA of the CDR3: TGCAGTGCTAGAGAGTCCAGCGGGTACGGGACAGATACGCAGTATTTT. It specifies CSARESSGYGTDTQYF.

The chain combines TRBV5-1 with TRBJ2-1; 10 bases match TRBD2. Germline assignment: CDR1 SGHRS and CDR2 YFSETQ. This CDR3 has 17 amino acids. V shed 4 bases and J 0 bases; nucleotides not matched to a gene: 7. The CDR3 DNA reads TGCGCCAGCAGCCAAGGGGTAGCGGGGGGCTCCTACAATGAGCAGTTCTTC. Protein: CASSQGVAGGSYNEQFF.

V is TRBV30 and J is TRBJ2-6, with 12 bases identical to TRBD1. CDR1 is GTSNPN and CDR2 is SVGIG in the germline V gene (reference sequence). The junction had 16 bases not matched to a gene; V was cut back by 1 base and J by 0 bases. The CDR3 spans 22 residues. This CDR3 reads CAWSGLGQGALVFLSGANVLTF. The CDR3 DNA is TGTGCCTGGAGTGGGCTGGGACAGGGGGCTTTAGTGTTTCTCTCTGGGGCCAACGTCCTGACTTTC. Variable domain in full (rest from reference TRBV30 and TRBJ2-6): SQTIHQWPATLVQPVGSPLSLECTVEGTSNPNLYWYRQAAGRGLQLLFYSVGIGQISSEVPQNLSASRPQDRQFILSSKKLLLSDSGFYLCAWSGLGQGALVFLSGANVLTFGAGSRLTVL.

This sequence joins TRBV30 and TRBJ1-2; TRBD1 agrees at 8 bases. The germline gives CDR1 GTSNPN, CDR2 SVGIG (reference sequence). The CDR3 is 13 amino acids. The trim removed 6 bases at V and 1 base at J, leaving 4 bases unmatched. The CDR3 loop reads CACQGQDNYGYTF. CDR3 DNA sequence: TGTGCCTGCCAGGGACAGGATAACTATGGCTACACCTTC. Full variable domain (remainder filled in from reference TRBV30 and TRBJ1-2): SQTIHQWPATLVQPVGSPLSLECTVEGTSNPNLYWYRQAAGRGLQLLFYSVGIGQISSEVPQNLSASRPQDRQFILSSKKLLLSDSGFYLCACQGQDNYGYTFGSGTRLTVV.

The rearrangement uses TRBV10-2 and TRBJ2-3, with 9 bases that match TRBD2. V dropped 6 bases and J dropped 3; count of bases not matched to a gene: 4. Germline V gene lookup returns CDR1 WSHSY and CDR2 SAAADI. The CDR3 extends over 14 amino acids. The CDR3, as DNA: TGCGCCAGCAGACCGGGACTAGCAACAGATACGCAGTATTTT. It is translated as CASRPGLATDTQYF.

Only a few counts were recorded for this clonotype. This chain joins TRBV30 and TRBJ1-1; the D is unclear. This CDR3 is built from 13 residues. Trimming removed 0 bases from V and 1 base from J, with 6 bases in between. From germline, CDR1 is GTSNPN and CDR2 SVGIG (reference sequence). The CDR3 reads CAWSVGSNTEAFF. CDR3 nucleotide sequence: TGTGCCTGGAGTGTAGGCTCGAACACTGAAGCTTTCTTT.

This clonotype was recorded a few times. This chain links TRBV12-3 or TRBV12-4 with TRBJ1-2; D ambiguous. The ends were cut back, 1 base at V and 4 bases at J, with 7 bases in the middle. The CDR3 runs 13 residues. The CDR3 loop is CASSLVGSYGYTF. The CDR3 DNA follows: TGTGCCAGCAGTTTAGTTGGTTCCTATGGCTACACCTTC.

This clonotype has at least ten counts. The DNA of the CDR3 is TGCGCCAGCAGCACCCAGCGGGGGGGACGGATACACGAGCAGTACTTC. This sequence encodes CASSTQRGGRIHEQYF. This sequence joins TRBV5-1 and TRBJ2-7, with 10 bases fitting TRBD2. Germline CDR1 SGHRS, CDR2 YFSETQ. The CDR3 is 16 residues long. The V gene end was trimmed by 4 bases and the J gene end by 5 bases; junction bases not matched to a gene: 12.

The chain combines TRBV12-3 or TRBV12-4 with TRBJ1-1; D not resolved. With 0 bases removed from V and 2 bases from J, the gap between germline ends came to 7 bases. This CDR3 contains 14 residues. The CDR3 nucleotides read TGTGCCAGCAGTTTAGCTGTCGGAAACACTGAAGCTTTCTTT. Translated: CASSLAVGNTEAFF.

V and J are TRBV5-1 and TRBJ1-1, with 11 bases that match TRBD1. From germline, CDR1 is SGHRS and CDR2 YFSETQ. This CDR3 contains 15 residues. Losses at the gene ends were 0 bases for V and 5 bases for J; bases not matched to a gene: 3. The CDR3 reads CASSLADRGLTEAFF. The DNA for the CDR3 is TGCGCCAGCAGCTTGGCGGACAGGGGGCTTACTGAAGCTTTCTTT. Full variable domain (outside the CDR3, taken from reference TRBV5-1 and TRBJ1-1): KAGVTQTPRYLIKTRGQQVTLSCSPISGHRSVSWYQQTPGQGLQFLFEYFSETQRNKGNFPGRFSGRQFSNSRSEMNVSTLELGDSALYLCASSLADRGLTEAFFGQGTRLTVV.

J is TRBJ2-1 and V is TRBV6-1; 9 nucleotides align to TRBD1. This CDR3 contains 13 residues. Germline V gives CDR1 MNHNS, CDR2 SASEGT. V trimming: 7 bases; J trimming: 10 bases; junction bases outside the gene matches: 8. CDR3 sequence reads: CASNREGQGEQFF. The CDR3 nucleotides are TGTGCCAGCAATCGAGAGGGACAGGGCGAGCAGTTCTTC.

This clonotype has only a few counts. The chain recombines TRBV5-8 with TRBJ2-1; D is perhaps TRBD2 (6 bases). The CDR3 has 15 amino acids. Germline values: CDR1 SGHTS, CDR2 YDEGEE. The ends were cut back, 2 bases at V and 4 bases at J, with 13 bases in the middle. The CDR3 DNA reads TGTGCCAGCAGCTTATGGTCTAGCGATTACAATGAGCAGTTCTTC. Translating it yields CASSLWSSDYNEQFF.